This TCR beta chain was recorded in a study of T cells after yellow fever vaccination. Study conclusions and caveats: Clones that expanded after primary vaccination mostly reappeared after the booster (less than 98% CD4, about 89% CD8). It was a small share of clonotypes that appeared in both CD4 and CD8 compartments.

CDR3 length: 16 residues. Germline V gene data show CDR1 as PRHDT and CDR2 as FYEKMQ (reference sequence). V gave up 3 bases and J gave up 5 bases, with 19 bases separating them. TCRdb used MiXCR to reprocess the 5' RACE reads, holding one entry per CDR3 protein. The sample lists about 300,000 distinct CDR3 sequences, 8.7% occurring once. With regard to this clonotype: Its matching antigen is unknown.

Sequences were derived from CD4+ T cells sorted from PBMCs, sampled 5 days after the yellow fever booster vaccination. The gene calls are TRBV13 and TRBJ1-2, with no clear D. The origin of this receptor is a man between 18 and 29 years old who received the YFV17D yellow fever vaccine. The CDR3 region is CASSLDEHTFNYGYTF. The CDR3, as DNA: TGTGCCAGCAGCTTGGATGAACACACCTTTAATTATGGCTACACCTTC.